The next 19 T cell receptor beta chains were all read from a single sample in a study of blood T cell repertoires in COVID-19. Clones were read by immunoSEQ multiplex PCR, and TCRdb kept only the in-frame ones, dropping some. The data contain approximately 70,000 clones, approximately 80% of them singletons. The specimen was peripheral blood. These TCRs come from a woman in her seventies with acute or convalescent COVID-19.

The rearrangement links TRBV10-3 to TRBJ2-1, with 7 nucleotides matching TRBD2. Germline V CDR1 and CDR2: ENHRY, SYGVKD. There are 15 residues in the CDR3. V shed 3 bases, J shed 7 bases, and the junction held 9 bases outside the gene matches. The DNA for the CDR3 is TGTGCCATCAGTGAAGGTGGGGGGGGTATGAATGAGCAGTTCTTC. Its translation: CAISEGGGGMNEQFF.

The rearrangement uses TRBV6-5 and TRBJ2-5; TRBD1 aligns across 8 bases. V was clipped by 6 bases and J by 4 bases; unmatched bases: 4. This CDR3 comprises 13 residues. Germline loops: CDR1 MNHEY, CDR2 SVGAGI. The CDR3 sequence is CASSPTGVETQYF. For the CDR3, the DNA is TGTGCCAGCAGCCCGACAGGGGTAGAGACCCAGTACTTC.

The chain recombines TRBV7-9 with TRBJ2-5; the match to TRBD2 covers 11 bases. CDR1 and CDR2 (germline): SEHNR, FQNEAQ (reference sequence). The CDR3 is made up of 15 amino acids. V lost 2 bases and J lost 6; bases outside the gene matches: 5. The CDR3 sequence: CASSLTSGSEKTQYF. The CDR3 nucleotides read TGTGCCAGCAGCTTAACTAGCGGGAGTGAGAAGACCCAGTACTTC.

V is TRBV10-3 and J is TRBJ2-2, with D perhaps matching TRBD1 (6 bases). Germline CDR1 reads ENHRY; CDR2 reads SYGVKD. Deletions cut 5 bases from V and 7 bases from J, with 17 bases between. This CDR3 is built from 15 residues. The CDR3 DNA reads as TGTGCCATCAGTAACCCAAACAGGGATGGCGGGGAGCTGTTTTTT. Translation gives CAISNPNRDGGELFF.

CDR3: CAWNSGTGGPDTQYF. The DNA for the CDR3 is TGTGCCTGGAATTCCGGGACAGGGGGGCCAGATACGCAGTATTTT. The chain couples TRBV30 to TRBJ2-3, with TRBD1 matching over 11 bases. In germline, CDR1 is GTSNPN, CDR2 SVGIG (reference sequence). V dropped 4 bases and J dropped 4; count of bases not matched to a gene: 7. There are 15 residues in the CDR3.

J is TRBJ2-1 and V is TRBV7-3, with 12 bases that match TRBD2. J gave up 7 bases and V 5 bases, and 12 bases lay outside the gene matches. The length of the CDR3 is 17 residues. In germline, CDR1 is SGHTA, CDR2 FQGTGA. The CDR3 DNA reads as TGTGCCAGCAGCCCAACCCCCCTAGCGGGAGGGCTGAATGAGCAGTTCTTC. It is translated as CASSPTPLAGGLNEQFF.

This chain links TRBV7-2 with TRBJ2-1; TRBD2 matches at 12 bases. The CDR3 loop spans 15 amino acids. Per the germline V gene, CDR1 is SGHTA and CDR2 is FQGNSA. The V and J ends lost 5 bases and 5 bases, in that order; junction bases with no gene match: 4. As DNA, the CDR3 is TGTGCCAGCAGCACCTGGACTAGCGGGGACAATGAGCAGTTCTTC. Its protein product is CASSTWTSGDNEQFF.

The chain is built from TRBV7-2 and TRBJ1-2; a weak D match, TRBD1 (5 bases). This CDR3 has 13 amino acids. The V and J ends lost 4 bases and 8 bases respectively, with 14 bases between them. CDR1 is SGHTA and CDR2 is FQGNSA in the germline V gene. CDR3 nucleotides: TGTGCCAGCAGCTCTAGGGGCCTATGGGGCTACACCTTC. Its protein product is CASSSRGLWGYTF.

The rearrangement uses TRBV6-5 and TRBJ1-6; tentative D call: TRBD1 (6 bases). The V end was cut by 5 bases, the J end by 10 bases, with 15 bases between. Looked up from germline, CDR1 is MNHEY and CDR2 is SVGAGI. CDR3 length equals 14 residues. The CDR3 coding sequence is TGTGCCAGCAGTAGGGACATCGGGGGGTCACCCCTCCACTTT. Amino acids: CASSRDIGGSPLHF.

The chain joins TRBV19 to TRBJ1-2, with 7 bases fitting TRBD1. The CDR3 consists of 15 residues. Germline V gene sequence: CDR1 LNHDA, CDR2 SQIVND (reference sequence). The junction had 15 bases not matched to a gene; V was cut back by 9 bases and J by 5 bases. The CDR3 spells CASSLPGQSRYGYTF. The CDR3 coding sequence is TGTGCCAGCTCCCTCCCGGGACAGAGTCGGTATGGCTACACCTTC. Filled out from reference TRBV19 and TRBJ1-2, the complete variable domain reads DGGITQSPKYLFRKEGQNVTLSCEQNLNHDAMYWYRQDPGQGLRLIYYSQIVNDFQKGDIAEGYSVSREKKESFPLTVTSAQKNPTAFYLCASSLPGQSRYGYTFGSGTRLTVV.

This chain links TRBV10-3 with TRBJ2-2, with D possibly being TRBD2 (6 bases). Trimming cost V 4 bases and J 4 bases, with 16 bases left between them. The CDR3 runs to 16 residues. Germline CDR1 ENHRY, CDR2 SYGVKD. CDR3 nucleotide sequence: TGTGCCATCAGTGGGCGCGGGCGGGACCCCACCGGGGAGCTGTTTTTT. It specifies CAISGRGRDPTGELFF.

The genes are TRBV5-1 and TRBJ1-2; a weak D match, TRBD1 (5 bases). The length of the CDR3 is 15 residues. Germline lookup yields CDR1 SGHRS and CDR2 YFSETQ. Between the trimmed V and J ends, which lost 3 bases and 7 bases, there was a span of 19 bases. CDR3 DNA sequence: TGCGCCAGCAGCTGGGAAGGGGCAGGGAAGGCTGGCTACACCTTC. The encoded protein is CASSWEGAGKAGYTF.

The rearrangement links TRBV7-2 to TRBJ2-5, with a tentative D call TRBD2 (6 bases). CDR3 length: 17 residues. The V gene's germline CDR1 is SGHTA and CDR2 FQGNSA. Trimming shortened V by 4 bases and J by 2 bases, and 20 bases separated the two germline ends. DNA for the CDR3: TGTGCCAGCAGCTCCAAAACCGTGGGACTCCTGCAAGAGACCCAGTACTTC. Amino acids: CASSSKTVGLLQETQYF.

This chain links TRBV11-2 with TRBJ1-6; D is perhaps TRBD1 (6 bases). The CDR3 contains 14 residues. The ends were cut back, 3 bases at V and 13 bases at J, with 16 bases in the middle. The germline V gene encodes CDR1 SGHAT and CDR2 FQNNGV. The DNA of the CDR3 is TGTGCCAGCAGCTTCTCCAGGGGAAATCTGCCCCTCCACTTT. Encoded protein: CASSFSRGNLPLHF.

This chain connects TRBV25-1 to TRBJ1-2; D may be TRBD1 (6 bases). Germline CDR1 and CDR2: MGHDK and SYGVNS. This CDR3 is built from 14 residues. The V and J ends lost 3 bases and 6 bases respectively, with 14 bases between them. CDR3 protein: CASSDSDRSDGYTF. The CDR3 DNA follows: TGTGCCAGCAGTGACTCGGACAGATCGGATGGCTACACCTTC.

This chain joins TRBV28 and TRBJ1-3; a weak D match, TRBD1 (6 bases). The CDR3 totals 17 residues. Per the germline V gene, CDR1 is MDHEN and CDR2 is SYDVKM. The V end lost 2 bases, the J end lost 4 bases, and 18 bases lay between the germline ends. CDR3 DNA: TGTGCCAGCAGTTTAACCGGGGGGTTGGGGGCCGGAAACACCATATATTTT. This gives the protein CASSLTGGLGAGNTIYF.

CDR3: CASSPLAGTNTGELFF. CDR3 sequence (DNA): TGTGCCAGCAGTCCTTTAGCGGGGACGAACACCGGGGAGCTGTTTTTT. V and J are TRBV7-8 and TRBJ2-2; 8 bases match TRBD2. V shed 6 bases, J shed 0 bases, and the junction held 6 bases outside the gene matches. Germline lookup yields CDR1 SGHVS and CDR2 FQNEAQ. The CDR3 sequence is 16 residues long.

As DNA, the CDR3 is TGTGCCAGCTCACCCTTACCGGGAAAAGAGACCCAGTACTTC. Translation: CASSPLPGKETQYF. The V and J genes are TRBV18 and TRBJ2-5, with a tentative D call TRBD2 (5 bases). CDR1 and CDR2 (germline): KGHSH, LQKENI. V was trimmed by 3 bases and J by 3 bases, leaving 11 bases between them. The CDR3 has 14 amino acids.

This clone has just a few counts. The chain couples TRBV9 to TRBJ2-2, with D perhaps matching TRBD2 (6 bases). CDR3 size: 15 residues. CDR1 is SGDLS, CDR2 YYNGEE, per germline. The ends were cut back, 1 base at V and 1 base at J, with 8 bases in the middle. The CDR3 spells CASSVHSGNTGELFF. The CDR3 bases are TGTGCCAGCAGCGTACATAGCGGGAACACCGGGGAGCTGTTTTTT.